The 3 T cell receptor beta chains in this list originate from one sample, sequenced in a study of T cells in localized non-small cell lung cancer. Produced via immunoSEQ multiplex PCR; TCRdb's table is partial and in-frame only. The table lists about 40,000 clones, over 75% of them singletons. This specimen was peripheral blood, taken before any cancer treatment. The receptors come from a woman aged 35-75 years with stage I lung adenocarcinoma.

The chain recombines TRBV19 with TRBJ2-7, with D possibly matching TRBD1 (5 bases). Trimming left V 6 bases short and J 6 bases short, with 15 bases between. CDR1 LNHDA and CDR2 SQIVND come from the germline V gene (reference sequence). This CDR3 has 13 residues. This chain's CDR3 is CASRGASNGEQYF. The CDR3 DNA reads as TGTGCCAGTAGAGGGGCGTCTAACGGCGAGCAGTACTTC.

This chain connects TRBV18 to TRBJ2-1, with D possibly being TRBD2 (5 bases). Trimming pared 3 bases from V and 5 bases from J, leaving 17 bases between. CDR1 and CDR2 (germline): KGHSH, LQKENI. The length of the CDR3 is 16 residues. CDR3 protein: CASSPSLSRADNEQFF. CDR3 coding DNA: TGTGCCAGCTCACCCTCCCTTTCAAGAGCGGACAATGAGCAGTTCTTC.

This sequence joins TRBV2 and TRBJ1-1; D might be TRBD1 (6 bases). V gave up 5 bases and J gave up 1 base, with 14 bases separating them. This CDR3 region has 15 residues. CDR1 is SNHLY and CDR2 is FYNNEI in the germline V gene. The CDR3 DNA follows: TGTGCCAGCAGTAGAGAGGACAGTGGGAACACTGAAGCTTTCTTT. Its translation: CASSREDSGNTEAFF.